This T cell receptor (beta chain) was found in a study of T cell responses to AZD1222 COVID-19 vaccine. The study, taken as a whole, reports: A mostly white British donor set with more females was recruited, and clonal diversity was possibly underestimated. No repertoire was sampled before or during the peak T cell response, only after it.

Comment on this clone: Its specificity is unknown.

Trimming pared 1 base from V and 4 bases from J, leaving 10 bases between. Germline V gene lookup returns CDR1 SGHTA and CDR2 FQGNSA. The CDR3 runs 14 residues. The repertoire was sequenced with immunoSEQ multiplex PCR; TCRdb's copy has only in-frame clones and lacks some. Of over 110,000 clones listed, under 90% are singletons. The chain uses TRBV7-2 and TRBJ1-2; D ambiguous. The sequenced sample was peripheral blood, obtained 28 days after the second AZD1222 dose. The TCR originated in an adult who received the AZD1222 COVID-19 vaccine. CDR3 DNA sequence: TGTGCCAGCAGCTTAGGAGTGAGACTCTATGGCTACACCTTC. The encoded protein is CASSLGVRLYGYTF.